Here is one T cell receptor beta chain with its context. Germline loops: CDR1 SGHRS, CDR2 YFSETQ. Trimming pared 0 bases from V and 4 bases from J, leaving 10 bases between. The CDR3 loop spans 14 amino acids. This sample was taken from a study of regulatory T cells in long-lasting Graves disease. Time point given: persistent/refractory GD, antithyroid drugs over 5 years with positive TRAb. PBMC-derived RNA was used for the TCR library. HTBI primers from iRepertoire and Arm-PCR of CDR3 regions yielded the TCR beta libraries. TCRdb passed the multiplex PCR reads through MiXCR, listing each CDR3 protein once. The sample consists of around 450,000 distinct CDR3 sequences, roughly a fifth of them appearing once.

The rearrangement joins TRBV5-1 to TRBJ1-1; D possibly corresponds to TRBD1 (5 bases). The sample in question was peripheral blood mononuclear cells (PBMCs), obtained when the disease was refractory, from a patient treated with antithyroid drugs. The receptor was derived from a female donor with Graves disease. The CDR3 nucleotides read TGCGCCAGCAGCTTGGCCAATAGGGGCACTGAAGCTTTCTTT. This translates into CASSLANRGTEAFF.